This TCR beta chain was observed in a study of OX40 agonist ivuxolimab in advanced cancers. The overall study: Head and neck, renal cell, melanoma or hepatocellular carcinoma were the cancers that dose-escalation patients had. Broader study findings: The study found among the lowest clonal expansion in partial responders at 0.1-3.0 mg/kg. The work left the antigen specificity of expanded peripheral T cells undetermined.

The CDR3 sequence is 13 residues long. Germline lookup yields CDR1 SGHDT and CDR2 YYEEEE. Trimming shortened V by 3 bases and J by 4 bases, and 10 bases separated the two germline ends. As concerns this clone: As yet, its antigen is unknown.

This table comes from immunoSEQ multiplex PCR, and its TCRdb copy is limited to in-frame clones, with some not included. The sample yields tens of thousands of clones, 84% seen once. V is TRBV5-6 and J is TRBJ1-2; D unclear. The TCR originated in an adult with an advanced solid tumor such as melanoma, head and neck, liver or kidney cancer. The sequencing here drew on CD4+ or CD8+ T cells sorted from blood, taken in a trial of the OX40 agonist ivuxolimab. This CDR3 is CASSSVPAYGYTF. The CDR3 region has the DNA TGTGCCAGCAGCTCAGTTCCTGCCTATGGCTACACCTTC.